This T cell receptor (beta chain) appears in the sequencing data of a study of blood T cell repertoires in COVID-19. Study in general: Samples came from the United States, Italy and Spain, spanning acute and convalescent COVID-19. The analysed material was cDNA or gDNA that came from T cells, B-cell-depleted T cells, or PBMCs.

The ends were cut back, 7 bases at V and 5 bases at J, with 12 bases in the middle. This CDR3 has 13 residues. The germline CDR1 and CDR2 sequences are SNHLY and FYNNEI. Original data processing: Estimated nucleated cell counts came from reference gene primer amplification. Method: immunoSEQ multiplex PCR; TCRdb's copy keeps in-frame clones and lacks some. The V and J calls and the clone size are those of that table, but D and trimming were determined from the DNA. The sample records about 60,000 clones, 80% to 85% being singletons. Followed over time, Seattle patients had been enrolled while infection was active.

This chain links TRBV2 with TRBJ2-1, with a weak D call TRBD2 (6 bases). Specimen: peripheral blood. This receptor was taken from a man aged 25-40 years with COVID-19, enrolled during active disease. As DNA, the CDR3 is TGTGCCAGCACTATAGCGGAGCACAATGAGCAGTTCTTC. This codes for CASTIAEHNEQFF. Based on the CDR3 plus reference TRBV2 and TRBJ2-1, the full variable domain is EPEVTQTPSHQVTQMGQEVILRCVPISNHLYFYWYRQILGQKVEFLVSFYNNEISEKSEIFDDQFSVERPDGSNFTLKIRSTKLEDSAMYFCASTIAEHNEQFFGPGTRLTVL.